The rows below give T cell receptor beta chains drawn from one sample of a study of cytomegalovirus exposure and HLA in healthy donors. The table came from immunoSEQ multiplex PCR; TCRdb's copy has only in-frame clones and leaves some out. The sample holds around 110,000 clones; around 73% are singletons and the top ten take about 8%. The sample consisted of PBMCs. These receptors were taken from a man aged 25 to 40 in good health and CMV-seronegative. Both conserved end residues are part of each CDR3. The D gene is left open where the match is weak. Clone size is not always given. Where it is, it says once, few, many or a class for expanded clones.

abundance,v_gene,j_gene,d_gene,CDR3nt,CDR3aa
NA,TRBV30,TRBJ2-1,TRBD1,TGTGCCTGGAGTGTATGGGGTGGATTGGGGACAGGGTTGGGCAATGAGCAGTTCTTC,CAWSVWGGLGTGLGNEQFF
NA,TRBV19,TRBJ1-5,TRBD1,TGTGCCAGTATCGCACAGGGGGGTAGGAGTCAGCCCCAGCATTTT,CASIAQGGRSQPQHF
few,TRBV18,TRBJ1-3,NA,TGTGCCAGCTCACCTCTCAAGGGGCCCCCTGGAAACACCATATATTTT,CASSPLKGPPGNTIYF
NA,TRBV5-1,TRBJ2-5,TRBD1,TGCGCCAGCAGCCCCGGGACAGGGGGCGAAGAGACCCAGTACTTC,CASSPGTGGEETQYF
NA,TRBV5-1,TRBJ2-5,NA,TGCGCCAGCAGTCCTCAGGGAAAAGGTGGAGAGACCCAGTACTTC,CASSPQGKGGETQYF
NA,TRBV11-3,TRBJ2-1,NA,TGTGCCAGCAGCTTAGGAGGGGGTGGGTTGAGAGAAGATGAGCAGTTCTTC,CASSLGGGGLREDEQFF
NA,TRBV5-1,TRBJ2-1,TRBD2,TGCGCCAGCAGCTTGGGTGGCGGGGGGGCCAATGAGCAGTTCTTC,CASSLGGGGANEQFF
once,TRBV12-5,TRBJ2-2,NA,TGTGCTAGTGGTTTGGGAGGGTCCGGGGAGCTGTTTTTT,CASGLGGSGELFF
NA,TRBV27,TRBJ2-3,NA,TGTGCCAGCAGCGAGGTAATCAGGGCAGATACGCAGTATTTT,CASSEVIRADTQYF
NA,TRBV29-1,TRBJ2-5,TRBD2,TGCAGCGTTGGTCGCGGGGGACTACAAGAGACCCAGTACTTC,CSVGRGGLQETQYF
NA,TRBV5-1,TRBJ2-3,TRBD2,TGCGCCAGCAGCGCTCCGGGACTAGCGAGGATTGGTAATACGCAGTATTTT,CASSAPGLARIGNTQYF
NA,TRBV2,TRBJ2-2,TRBD1,TGTGCCAGCAGCCTCAAAACAGGGGGTGTGGGGGAGCTGTTTTTT,CASSLKTGGVGELFF
NA,TRBV23-1,TRBJ2-3,NA,TGCGCCAGCAGTCAGGGGGCAGGGGTTCCAGATACGCAGTATTTT,CASSQGAGVPDTQYF
NA,TRBV5-1,TRBJ2-7,NA,TGCGCCAGCAGCTTGACAGTGGGAGCCTACGAGCAGTACTTC,CASSLTVGAYEQYF
NA,TRBV7-8,TRBJ1-2,NA,TGTGCCAGCAGCTTACGCAGCTATGGCTACACCTTC,CASSLRSYGYTF
NA,TRBV27,TRBJ1-5,TRBD1,TGTGCCAGCAGTTTACTCGGGACAGGGGTGAATCAGCCCCAGCATTTT,CASSLLGTGVNQPQHF
few,TRBV5-4,TRBJ2-7,TRBD1,TGTGCCAGCAGTTTTGGACAGGGGCCCTACGAGCAGTACTTC,CASSFGQGPYEQYF
NA,TRBV5-1,TRBJ2-1,TRBD2,TGCGCCAGCAGCTTGCGGCCCGGGACTAACAATGAGCAGTTCTTC,CASSLRPGTNNEQFF
few,TRBV7-8,TRBJ2-7,NA,TGTGCCAGCAGCTTAGACAGGGTGTCTCCTCACGAGCAGTACTTC,CASSLDRVSPHEQYF
few,TRBV29-1,TRBJ2-5,NA,TGCAGCGTCCGCGGGACAGCTAAAGAGACCCAGTACTTC,CSVRGTAKETQYF
NA,TRBV7-2,TRBJ2-7,TRBD1,TGTGCCAGCAGCTCTTACGGGACAGGGGTGGACTACGAGCAGTACTTC,CASSSYGTGVDYEQYF
NA,TRBV5-1,TRBJ2-7,TRBD1,TGCGCCAGCAGCCGAGGCACACAGGGGGAAGGTTACGAGCAGTACTTC,CASSRGTQGEGYEQYF
NA,TRBV6-1,TRBJ2-3,TRBD2,TGTGCCAGCAGTTCTAGCGGGTTGACAGATACGCAGTATTTT,CASSSSGLTDTQYF
NA,TRBV18,TRBJ1-5,NA,TGTGCCAGCTCACGGGAGGGGGAACCCCAGCATTTT,CASSREGEPQHF
NA,TRBV7-3,TRBJ2-1,NA,TGTGCCAGCAGCTTAACGGGGGCGGGAGCTGCCTACAATGAGCAGTTCTTC,CASSLTGAGAAYNEQFF
NA,TRBV19,TRBJ1-1,NA,TGTGCCAGTATCCCCACCACGAGAAACACTGAAGCTTTCTTT,CASIPTTRNTEAFF
few,TRBV6-6,TRBJ2-2,NA,TGTGCCAGCAGGCCCGGGACTTGGAACACCGGGGAGCTGTTTTTT,CASRPGTWNTGELFF
NA,TRBV6-1,TRBJ2-1,TRBD1,TGTGCCATCGAGACAGGGGCCACAAATGAGCAGTTCTTC,CAIETGATNEQFF
NA,TRBV6-6,TRBJ1-5,TRBD1,TGTGCCAGCAGTCAACAGGGGAGTAGCAATCAGCCCCAGCATTTT,CASSQQGSSNQPQHF
NA,TRBV4-2,TRBJ2-3,NA,TGTGCCAGCAGCCCATTCATTTCAGGGGATACGCAGTATTTT,CASSPFISGDTQYF
NA,TRBV2,TRBJ1-4,NA,TGTGCCAGCAGTATCAGAAATGAAAAACTGTTTTTT,CASSIRNEKLFF
NA,TRBV6-1,TRBJ1-3,NA,TGTGCCGCGTGGCCTCGCGGCTCTGGAAACACCATATATTTT,CAAWPRGSGNTIYF
NA,TRBV5-4,TRBJ2-7,NA,TGTGCCAGCAGCTCTCCGACCCCAGGGGGGCGAGACGAGCAGTACTTC,CASSSPTPGGRDEQYF
NA,TRBV9,TRBJ2-5,TRBD1,TGTGCCAGCAGCATTGGGGACAGTCAAGAGACCCAGTACTTC,CASSIGDSQETQYF
NA,TRBV6-6,TRBJ2-3,TRBD2,TGTGCCAGCAGCCTGACTAGCGGGACTTCGGATACGCAGTATTTT,CASSLTSGTSDTQYF
NA,TRBV2,TRBJ1-5,NA,TGTGCCAGCAGTGTAGATCAGCCCCAGCATTTT,CASSVDQPQHF
NA,TRBV5-1,TRBJ2-2,NA,TGCGCCAGCAGCCGAATATCACAGGGCACCGGGGAGCTGTTTTTT,CASSRISQGTGELFF
once,TRBV27,TRBJ2-1,TRBD1,TGTGCCACCGGGACAGATAGCAATGAGCAGTTCTTC,CATGTDSNEQFF
NA,TRBV13,TRBJ1-4,NA,TGTGCCAGCAGCTTATCAGGGGAAGAAGAAAAACTGTTTTTT,CASSLSGEEEKLFF
NA,TRBV28,TRBJ1-1,NA,TGTGCCAGCAGTCCCTTTACAGGTGAAGCTTTCTTT,CASSPFTGEAFF
NA,TRBV28,TRBJ2-1,TRBD2,TGTGCCAGCACCCTAGCGGGAGGCACCTACAATGAGCAGTTCTTC,CASTLAGGTYNEQFF
NA,TRBV2,TRBJ2-3,TRBD1,TGTGCCAGCAGTGAAGCGAGGGGGCGGAATACGCAGTATTTT,CASSEARGRNTQYF
few,TRBV2,TRBJ2-5,NA,TGTGCCAGCAGTGTCGGCGGGACGGGCCAGTACTTC,CASSVGGTGQYF
NA,TRBV18,TRBJ2-7,NA,TGTGCCAGCTCTCTGGGGGCAGACTCCTACGAGCAGTACTTC,CASSLGADSYEQYF
NA,TRBV11-1,TRBJ2-1,TRBD2,TGTGCCAGCAGCAAAACTAGCGGGAGTGCAAATGAGCAGTTCTTC,CASSKTSGSANEQFF
NA,TRBV4-2,TRBJ1-2,TRBD1,TGTGCCAGCAGCCAACCTTTAGGACAGGGAGAGGATGGCTACACCTTC,CASSQPLGQGEDGYTF
NA,TRBV10-3,TRBJ1-2,NA,TGTGCCATCAGTGAGTCGCCCGTGGGGGGGAGAGGCTACACCTTC,CAISESPVGGRGYTF
NA,TRBV5-4,TRBJ2-7,NA,TGTGCCAGCAGCTTGTCAGGGGTCGGCTACGAGCAGTACTTC,CASSLSGVGYEQYF
NA,TRBV5-1,TRBJ1-1,NA,TGCGCCAGCAGCCCCGGTGGAGGGGTGAACACTGAAGCTTTCTTT,CASSPGGGVNTEAFF
NA,TRBV30,TRBJ2-7,TRBD1,TGTGCCTGGAGTGCATCACCAGGACAGGGGGCAGCCGAGCAGTACTTC,CAWSASPGQGAAEQYF
NA,TRBV19,TRBJ2-3,TRBD1,TGTGCCAGTAGTTCTTCCGGACAGGGGATTAATACGCAGTATTTT,CASSSSGQGINTQYF
NA,TRBV10-2,TRBJ1-1,NA,TGCGCCAGCAGTGAAGCACAGGGGAACACTGAAGCTTTCTTT,CASSEAQGNTEAFF
few,TRBV6-5,TRBJ2-7,NA,TGTGCCAGCAGCCGCAGCACAGGAGCCTACGAGCAGTACTTC,CASSRSTGAYEQYF
NA,TRBV28,TRBJ1-5,TRBD1,TGTGCCAGCAGTGGAGCCGGGACAGGGGGTCTCTTTCAGCCCCAGCATTTT,CASSGAGTGGLFQPQHF
NA,TRBV19,TRBJ2-1,TRBD2,TGTGCCAGTAGTACTAGCGGGGGGGTTGGAGAGCAGTTCTTC,CASSTSGGVGEQFF
many,TRBV6-1,TRBJ1-1,TRBD1,TGTGCCAGCAGTGGAAACAGGGGCACTGAAGCTTTCTTT,CASSGNRGTEAFF
once,TRBV28,TRBJ2-5,TRBD2,TGTGCCAGCAGTTTAGCCTCGGGAGGGTTAACTCAGTACTTC,CASSLASGGLTQYF